This TCR beta chain was profiled in a study of T cells after yellow fever vaccination. Study overall: Libraries from low-cell-number fractions were prepared with the SMART-Seq v4 Ultra Low Input RNA kit. General study points: Weaker, the secondary response had a peak occurring faster, on day 5 versus 15. Clones from primary vaccination mostly reappeared after the booster (over 95% CD4, around 90% CD8).

Universal primer sites and UMIs were introduced during 5'RACE template-switching synthesis of TCR cDNA. From the 5' RACE reads, TCRdb called clonotypes with MiXCR, one entry per CDR3 protein. This table has 510,000 or so distinct CDR3 sequences, roughly 19% appearing once. Trimming at V came to 0 bases and at J to 6 bases, leaving 10 bases not matched to a gene. Germline V lookup: CDR1 LGHNA, CDR2 YSLEER. The length of the CDR3 is 16 residues. There are a few counts of this clonotype. No antigen is known for it. The receptor was isolated from a man younger than 45 who received the YFV17D yellow fever vaccine. The chain links TRBV4-3 to TRBJ2-7; 8 bases align to TRBD2. The sequencing here drew on PBMCs, taken 15 days after the yellow fever booster vaccination. The CDR3: CASSQDTSGSSGEQYF. CDR3 DNA sequence: TGCGCCAGCAGCCAAGACACCAGCGGGAGCTCTGGCGAGCAGTACTTC.